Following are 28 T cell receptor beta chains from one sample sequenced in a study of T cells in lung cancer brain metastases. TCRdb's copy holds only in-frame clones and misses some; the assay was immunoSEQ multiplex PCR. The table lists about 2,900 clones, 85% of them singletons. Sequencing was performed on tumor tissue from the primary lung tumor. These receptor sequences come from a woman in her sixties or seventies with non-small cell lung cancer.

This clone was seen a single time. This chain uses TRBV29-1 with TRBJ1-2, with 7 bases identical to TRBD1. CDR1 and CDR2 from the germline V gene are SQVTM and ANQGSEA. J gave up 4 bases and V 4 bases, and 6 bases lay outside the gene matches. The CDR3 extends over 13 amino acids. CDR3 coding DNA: TGCAGCGTTGCGTACAGGGGAGGCTATGGCTACACCTTC. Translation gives CSVAYRGGYGYTF.

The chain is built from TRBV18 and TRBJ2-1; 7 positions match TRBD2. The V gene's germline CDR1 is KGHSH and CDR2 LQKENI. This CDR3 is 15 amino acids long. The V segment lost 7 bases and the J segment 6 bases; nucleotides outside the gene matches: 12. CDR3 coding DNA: TGTGCCAGCTACCGGGGCGGGGCGGGAGTCAATGAGCAGTTCTTC. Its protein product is CASYRGGAGVNEQFF.

The CDR3 DNA sequence: TGTGCCAGCAGTGAAGTGCTGGCAGGGAGGGGAGGCTACACCTTC. This codes for CASSEVLAGRGGYTF. The chain links TRBV2 to TRBJ1-2; a weak D match, TRBD1 (5 bases). The CDR3 sequence is 15 residues long. The ends were cut back, 1 base at V and 8 bases at J, with 17 bases in the middle. Germline-derived CDR1 and CDR2 are SNHLY and FYNNEI. The full variable domain, with the rest looked up from reference TRBV2 and TRBJ1-2, is EPEVTQTPSHQVTQMGQEVILRCVPISNHLYFYWYRQILGQKVEFLVSFYNNEISEKSEIFDDQFSVERPDGSNFTLKIRSTKLEDSAMYFCASSEVLAGRGGYTFGSGTRLTVV.

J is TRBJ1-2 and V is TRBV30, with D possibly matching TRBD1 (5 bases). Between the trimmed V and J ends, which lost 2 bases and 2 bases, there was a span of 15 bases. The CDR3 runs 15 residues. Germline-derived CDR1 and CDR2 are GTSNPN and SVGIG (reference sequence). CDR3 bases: TGTGCCTGGAGTCGTAGGGGAGACTCAAACTATGGCTACACCTTC. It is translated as CAWSRRGDSNYGYTF. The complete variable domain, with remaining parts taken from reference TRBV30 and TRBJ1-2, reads SQTIHQWPATLVQPVGSPLSLECTVEGTSNPNLYWYRQAAGRGLQLLFYSVGIGQISSEVPQNLSASRPQDRQFILSSKKLLLSDSGFYLCAWSRRGDSNYGYTFGSGTRLTVV.

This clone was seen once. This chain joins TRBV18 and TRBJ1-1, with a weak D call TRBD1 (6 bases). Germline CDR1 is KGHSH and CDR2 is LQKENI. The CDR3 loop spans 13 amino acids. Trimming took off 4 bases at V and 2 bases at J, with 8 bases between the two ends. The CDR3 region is CASSQGGNTEAFF. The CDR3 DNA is TGTGCCAGCTCACAGGGGGGTAACACTGAAGCTTTCTTT.

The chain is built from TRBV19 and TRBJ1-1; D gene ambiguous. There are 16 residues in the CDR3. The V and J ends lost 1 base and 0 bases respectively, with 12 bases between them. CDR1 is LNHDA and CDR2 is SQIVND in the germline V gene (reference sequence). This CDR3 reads CASSIVGVGVNTEAFF. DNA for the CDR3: TGTGCCAGTAGTATAGTTGGGGTGGGAGTGAACACTGAAGCTTTCTTT.

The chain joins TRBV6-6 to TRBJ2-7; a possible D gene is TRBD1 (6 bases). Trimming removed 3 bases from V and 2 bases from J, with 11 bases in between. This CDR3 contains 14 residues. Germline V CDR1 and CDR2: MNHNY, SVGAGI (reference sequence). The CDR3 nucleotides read TGTGCCAGCAGTTATTCCCGGGACACCTACGAGCAGTACTTC. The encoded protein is CASSYSRDTYEQYF.

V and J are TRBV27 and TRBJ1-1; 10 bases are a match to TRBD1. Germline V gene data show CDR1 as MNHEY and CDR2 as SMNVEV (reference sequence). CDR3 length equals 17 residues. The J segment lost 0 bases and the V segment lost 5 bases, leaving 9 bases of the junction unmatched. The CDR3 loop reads CASSPLGQGGMNTEAFF. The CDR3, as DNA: TGTGCCAGCAGTCCCCTCGGACAGGGGGGTATGAACACTGAAGCTTTCTTT.

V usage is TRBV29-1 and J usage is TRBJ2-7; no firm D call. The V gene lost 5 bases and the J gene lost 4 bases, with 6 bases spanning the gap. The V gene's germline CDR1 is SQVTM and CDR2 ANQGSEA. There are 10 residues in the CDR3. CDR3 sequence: CSVFDYEQYF. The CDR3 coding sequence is TGCAGCGTTTTCGATTACGAGCAGTACTTC.

The CDR3 DNA sequence: TGTGCCAGCTCGCCTTCTAGAGACTACGAGCAGTACTTC. Its translation: CASSPSRDYEQYF. The genes are TRBV18 and TRBJ2-7; no reliable D call. This CDR3 is 13 amino acids long. The V end was cut by 6 bases, the J end by 3 bases, with 12 bases between. Per germline, CDR1 KGHSH and CDR2 LQKENI.

The CDR3 DNA is TGTGCCAGCAGCTTGGATGCGTGGGGGCTCAACACTGAAGCTTTCTTT. Its protein product is CASSLDAWGLNTEAFF. The V gene is TRBV5-4, the J gene TRBJ1-1; tentatively, D is TRBD1 (6 bases). CDR3 length: 16 residues. Germline CDR1 and CDR2: SGHNT and YYREEE (reference sequence). Trimming removed 0 bases at V and 2 bases at J, with 14 bases between.

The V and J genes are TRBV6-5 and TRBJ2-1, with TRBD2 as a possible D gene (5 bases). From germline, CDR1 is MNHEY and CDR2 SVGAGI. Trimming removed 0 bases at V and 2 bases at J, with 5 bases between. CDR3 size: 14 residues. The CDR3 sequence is CASSYSGAYNEQFF. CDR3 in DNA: TGTGCCAGCAGTTACTCGGGAGCCTACAATGAGCAGTTCTTC.

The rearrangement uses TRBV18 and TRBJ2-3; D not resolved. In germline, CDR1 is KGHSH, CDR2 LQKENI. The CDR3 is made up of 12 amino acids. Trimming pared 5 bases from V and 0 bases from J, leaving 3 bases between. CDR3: CASSTSTDTQYF. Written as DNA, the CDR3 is TGTGCCAGCTCAACTAGCACAGATACGCAGTATTTT. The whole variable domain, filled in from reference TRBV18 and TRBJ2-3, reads NAGVMQNPRHLVRRRGQEARLRCSPMKGHSHVYWYRQLPEEGLKFMVYLQKENIIDESGMPKERFSAEFPKEGPSILRIQQVVRGDSAAYFCASSTSTDTQYFGPGTRLTVL.

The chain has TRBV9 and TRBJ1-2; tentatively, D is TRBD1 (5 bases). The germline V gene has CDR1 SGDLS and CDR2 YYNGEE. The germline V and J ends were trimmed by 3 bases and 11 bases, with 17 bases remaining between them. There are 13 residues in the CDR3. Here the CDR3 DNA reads TGTGCCAGCAGCGCACCCGGGACTCGCGGTTACACCTTC. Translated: CASSAPGTRGYTF.

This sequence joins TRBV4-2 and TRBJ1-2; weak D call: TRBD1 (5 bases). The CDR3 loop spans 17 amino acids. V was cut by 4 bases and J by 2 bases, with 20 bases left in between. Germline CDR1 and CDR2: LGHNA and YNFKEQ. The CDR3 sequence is CASSPLWGAEKNYGYTF. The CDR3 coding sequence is TGTGCCAGCAGCCCATTGTGGGGCGCGGAAAAGAACTATGGCTACACCTTC.

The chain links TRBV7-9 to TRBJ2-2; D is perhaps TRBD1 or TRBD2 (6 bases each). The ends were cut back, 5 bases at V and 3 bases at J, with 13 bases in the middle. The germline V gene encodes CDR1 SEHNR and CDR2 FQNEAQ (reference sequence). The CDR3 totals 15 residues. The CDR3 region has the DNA TGTGCCAGCAGCGGGGGGCGCCGGGACACCGGGGAGCTGTTTTTT. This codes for CASSGGRRDTGELFF.

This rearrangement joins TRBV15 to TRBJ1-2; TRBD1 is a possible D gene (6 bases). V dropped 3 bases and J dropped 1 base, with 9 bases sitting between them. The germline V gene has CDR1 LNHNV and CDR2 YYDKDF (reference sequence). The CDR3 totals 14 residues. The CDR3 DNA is TGTGCCACCAGCAGGACACAGGGTAACTATGGCTACACCTTC. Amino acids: CATSRTQGNYGYTF. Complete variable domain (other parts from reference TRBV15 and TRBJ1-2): DAMVIQNPRYQVTQFGKPVTLSCSQTLNHNVMYWYQQKSSQAPKLLFHYYDKDFNNEADTPDNFQSRRPNTSFCFLDIRSPGLGDTAMYLCATSRTQGNYGYTFGSGTRLTVV.

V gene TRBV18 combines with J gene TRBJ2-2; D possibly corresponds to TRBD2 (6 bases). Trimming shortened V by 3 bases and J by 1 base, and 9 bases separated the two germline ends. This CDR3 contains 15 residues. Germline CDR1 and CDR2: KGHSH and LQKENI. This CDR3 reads CASSPAGMNTGELFF. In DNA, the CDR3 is TGTGCCAGCTCACCGGCGGGGATGAACACCGGGGAGCTGTTTTTT.

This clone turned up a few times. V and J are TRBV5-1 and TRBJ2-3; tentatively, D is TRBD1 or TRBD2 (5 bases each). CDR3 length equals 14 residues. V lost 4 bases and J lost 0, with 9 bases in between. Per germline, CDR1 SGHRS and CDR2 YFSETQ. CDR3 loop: CASSLRDSTDTQYF. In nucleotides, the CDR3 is TGCGCCAGCAGCCTACGGGACAGCACAGATACGCAGTATTTT. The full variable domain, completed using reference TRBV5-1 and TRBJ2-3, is KAGVTQTPRYLIKTRGQQVTLSCSPISGHRSVSWYQQTPGQGLQFLFEYFSETQRNKGNFPGRFSGRQFSNSRSEMNVSTLELGDSALYLCASSLRDSTDTQYFGPGTRLTVL.

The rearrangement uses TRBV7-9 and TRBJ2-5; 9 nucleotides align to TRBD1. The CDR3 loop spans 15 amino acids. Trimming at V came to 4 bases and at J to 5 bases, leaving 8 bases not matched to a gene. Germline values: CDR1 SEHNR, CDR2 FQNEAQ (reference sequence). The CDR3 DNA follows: TGTGCCAGCAGCTACATGGGACAGGGCGGGGAGACCCAGTACTTC. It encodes CASSYMGQGGETQYF. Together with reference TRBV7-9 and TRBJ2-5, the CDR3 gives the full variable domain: DTGVSQNPRHKITKRGQNVTFRCDPISEHNRLYWYRQTLGQGPEFLTYFQNEAQLEKSRLLSDRFSAERPKGSFSTLEIQRTEQGDSAMYLCASSYMGQGGETQYFGPGTRLLVL.

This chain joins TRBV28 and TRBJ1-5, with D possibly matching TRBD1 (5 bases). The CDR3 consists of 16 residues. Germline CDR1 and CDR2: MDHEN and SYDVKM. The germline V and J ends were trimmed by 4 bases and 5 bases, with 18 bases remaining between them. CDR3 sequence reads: CASSSPGRGMHQPQHF. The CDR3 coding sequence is TGTGCCAGCAGTTCACCGGGGCGGGGTATGCATCAGCCCCAGCATTTT.

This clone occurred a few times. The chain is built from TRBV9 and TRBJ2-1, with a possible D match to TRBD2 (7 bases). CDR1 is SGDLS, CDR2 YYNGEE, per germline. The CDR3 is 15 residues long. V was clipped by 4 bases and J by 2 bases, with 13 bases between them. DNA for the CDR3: TGTGCCAGCAGCAGGGGAGGGGGGGCCTACAATGAGCAGTTCTTC. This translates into CASSRGGGAYNEQFF.

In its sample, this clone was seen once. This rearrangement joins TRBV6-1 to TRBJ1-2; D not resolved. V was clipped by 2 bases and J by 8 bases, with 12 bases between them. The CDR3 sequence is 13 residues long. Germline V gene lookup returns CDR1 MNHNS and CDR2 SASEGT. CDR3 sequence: CASSEQAVLGYTF. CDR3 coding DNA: TGTGCCAGCAGTGAACAAGCGGTTCTCGGCTACACCTTC.

The CDR3 nucleotides are TGTGCCAGCAGTTGGACCCAGACGGAAGAGACCCAGTACTTC. It specifies CASSWTQTEETQYF. J is TRBJ2-5 and V is TRBV6-5; no definite D call. The V gene's germline CDR1 is MNHEY and CDR2 SVGAGI. This CDR3 contains 14 residues. V was cut by 4 bases and J by 3 bases, with 12 bases left in between.

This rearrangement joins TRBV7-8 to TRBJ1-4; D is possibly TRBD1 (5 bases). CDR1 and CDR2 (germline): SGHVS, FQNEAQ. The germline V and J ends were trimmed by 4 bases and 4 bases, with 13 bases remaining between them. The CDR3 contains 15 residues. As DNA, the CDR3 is TGTGCCAGCAGCTCGAACACCGGACATAATGAAAAACTGTTTTTT. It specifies CASSSNTGHNEKLFF.

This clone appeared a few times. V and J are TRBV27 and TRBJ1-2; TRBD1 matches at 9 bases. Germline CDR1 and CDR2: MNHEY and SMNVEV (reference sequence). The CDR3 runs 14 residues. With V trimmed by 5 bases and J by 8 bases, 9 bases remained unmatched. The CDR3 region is CASSPTGGARGYTF. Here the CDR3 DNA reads TGTGCCAGCAGTCCCACAGGGGGCGCGAGGGGCTACACCTTC.

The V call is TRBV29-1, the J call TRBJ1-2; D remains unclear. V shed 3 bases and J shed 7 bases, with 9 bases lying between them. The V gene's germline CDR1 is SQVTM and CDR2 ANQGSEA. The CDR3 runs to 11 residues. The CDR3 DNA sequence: TGCAGCGTTGACGGGAGCGGTGGCTACACCTTC. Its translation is CSVDGSGGYTF.

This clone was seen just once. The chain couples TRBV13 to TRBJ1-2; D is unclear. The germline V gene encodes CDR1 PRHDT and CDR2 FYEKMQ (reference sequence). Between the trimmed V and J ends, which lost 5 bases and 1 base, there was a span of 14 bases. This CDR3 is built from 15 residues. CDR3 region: CASSPRTDLNYGYTF. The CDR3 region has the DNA TGTGCCAGCAGCCCCCGGACGGACCTTAACTATGGCTACACCTTC.